The T cell receptor (beta chain) under discussion was sequenced for a study of Tregs in tolerant kidney transplant recipients. TCRdb's copy holds only in-frame clones and misses some; the assay was immunoSEQ multiplex PCR. This table has nearly 50,000 clones, approximately 89% appearing once. This CDR3 is built from 16 residues. V lost 3 bases and J lost 6, with 20 bases in between. Per germline, CDR1 LNHDA and CDR2 SQIVND (reference sequence). Mixed chimerism was transient after nonmyeloablative marrow transplants from related graft donors. The material sequenced was CD8+ T cells from blood (PBMCs), taken 12 months after the transplant. The source is a human patient who received a combined kidney and bone marrow transplant. Some of the T cells may derive from the graft donor. V is TRBV19 and J is TRBJ1-2, with no clear D. The CDR3 nucleotides read TGTGCCAGTAGTATTTGGGTCGGGGAGTTTGGCGATGGCTACACCTTC. Amino acid sequence: CASSIWVGEFGDGYTF.